This is a list of T cell receptor beta chains from one sample in a study of T cell responses to AZD1222 COVID-19 vaccine. Profiling relied on immunoSEQ multiplex PCR, and the TCRdb table lists in-frame clones only, not all of them. The table shows about 140,000 clones, with around 90% occurring only once. The source was peripheral blood, collected on day 0 of AZD1222 vaccination. Source of these receptors: an adult in good health. CDR3s include the opening cysteine and the closing phenylalanine or tryptophan. Each record gives: D gene, J gene, V gene, clone size, CDR3 protein, CDR3 DNA. D genes are given only for firm matches. Not every row has a clone size; where given, it reads once, few, many or a size class.

>-|TRBJ1-1|TRBV28|-
CASSFANTEAFF
TGTGCCAGCAGTTTCGCGAACACTGAAGCTTTCTTT
>TRBD2|TRBJ2-5|TRBV9|-
CASSVRGGRSETQYF
TGTGCCAGCAGCGTACGGGGGGGACGATCAGAGACCCAGTACTTC
>TRBD1|TRBJ2-7|TRBV10-3|-
CAISPDRDNYEQYF
TGTGCCATCAGTCCGGACAGGGACAACTACGAGCAGTACTTC
>TRBD2|TRBJ2-1|TRBV3-1/TRBV3-2|-
CASSQDLTSGRNEQFF
TGTGCCAGCAGCCAAGATTTGACTAGCGGGAGGAATGAGCAGTTCTTC
>-|TRBJ1-6|TRBV5-1|-
CASSSLGSPESPLHF
TGCGCCAGCAGCTCCCTTGGGAGTCCCGAATCACCCCTCCACTTT
>-|TRBJ2-6|TRBV5-5|once
CASSFSKGLGANVLTF
TGTGCCAGCAGCTTTTCGAAAGGGCTTGGGGCCAACGTCCTGACTTTC
>-|TRBJ1-2|TRBV6-1|-
CASSERGDYGYTF
TGTGCCAGCAGTGAACGGGGGGACTATGGCTACACCTTC
>TRBD2|TRBJ2-2|TRBV5-1|-
CASSFDWASGKADTGELFF
TGCGCCAGCAGCTTTGATTGGGCTAGCGGGAAAGCGGACACCGGGGAGCTGTTTTTT
>TRBD1|TRBJ2-7|TRBV7-3|-
CASSLTLPGTGVAEQYF
TGTGCCAGCAGCTTAACGCTACCAGGGACAGGGGTCGCCGAGCAGTACTTC
>-|TRBJ2-1|TRBV27|-
CASSLSAYNEQFF
TGTGCCAGCAGTTTATCGGCCTACAATGAGCAGTTCTTC
>-|TRBJ1-3|TRBV19|-
CATSAGAGNTIYF
TGTGCCACATCCGCCGGGGCTGGAAACACCATATATTTT
>-|TRBJ2-7|TRBV12-3/TRBV12-4|-
CASRYRSSYEQYF
TGTGCCAGCCGATACAGGAGCTCCTACGAGCAGTACTTC
>-|TRBJ1-4|TRBV4-1|-
CASRPSTAATNEKLFF
TGCGCCAGCAGGCCCTCCACAGCTGCAACTAATGAAAAACTGTTTTTT
>TRBD2|TRBJ2-1|TRBV19|-
CATGNSGSFDEQFF
TGTGCCACTGGGAATAGCGGGAGTTTCGATGAGCAGTTCTTC
>-|TRBJ2-1|TRBV14|-
CASSDTRENEQFF
TGTGCCAGCAGCGACACCCGAGAGAATGAGCAGTTCTTC
>TRBD1|TRBJ2-4|TRBV10-2|-
CASQPMDRGGNIQYF
TGCGCCAGCCAACCGATGGACAGGGGTGGAAACATTCAGTACTTC
>TRBD2|TRBJ2-3|TRBV7-3|-
CASSLTGRLAAGTDTQYF
TGTGCCAGCAGCTTAACGGGGCGACTAGCCGCCGGCACAGATACGCAGTATTTT
>-|TRBJ1-6|TRBV5-4|-
CASSLWGFNNSPLHF
TGTGCCAGCAGCTTGTGGGGGTTTAATAATTCACCCCTCCACTTT
>TRBD1|TRBJ2-7|TRBV11-3|-
CASSSGTGDEQYF
TGTGCCAGCAGCTCCGGGACAGGGGATGAGCAGTACTTC
>-|TRBJ1-1|TRBV19|-
CASSWLEGSLGAFF
TGTGCCAGTAGTTGGTTGGAGGGCTCCCTAGGAGCTTTCTTT
>TRBD1|TRBJ1-1|TRBV27|-
CASRRDSQAFF
TGTGCCAGCAGGCGGGACAGCCAAGCTTTCTTT
>TRBD2|TRBJ2-3|TRBV20-1|-
CSASQFAGGSTDTQYF
TGCAGTGCTAGTCAGTTTGCGGGAGGGAGCACAGATACGCAGTATTTT
>TRBD1|TRBJ2-7|TRBV30|-
CAWSVQGFYEQYF
TGTGCCTGGAGTGTACAGGGGTTCTACGAGCAGTACTTC
>-|TRBJ2-7|TRBV6-5|-
CASSYVEGGNEQYF
TGTGCCAGCAGTTACGTGGAGGGGGGGAACGAGCAGTACTTC
>TRBD2|TRBJ2-1|TRBV14|-
CASSHPSGAYNEQFF
TGTGCCAGCAGCCATCCTAGCGGGGCCTACAATGAGCAGTTCTTC
>-|TRBJ1-4|TRBV5-1|-
CASSLQVSANEKLFF
TGCGCCAGCAGCTTACAGGTATCAGCTAATGAAAAACTGTTTTTT
>-|TRBJ1-1|TRBV5-8|-
CASSLARSPLVGTEAFF
TGTGCCAGCAGCTTGGCCCGGAGCCCGTTGGTGGGGACTGAAGCTTTCTTT
>-|TRBJ2-7|TRBV19|-
CASSSILSYEQYF
TGTGCCAGTAGCTCAATTCTCTCCTACGAGCAGTACTTC
>-|TRBJ2-7|TRBV4-3|-
CASSQDRRDEQYF
TGCGCCAGCAGCCAAGATAGGAGAGACGAGCAGTACTTC
>TRBD2|TRBJ2-7|TRBV5-5|-
CASSLGTSGYEQYF
TGTGCCAGCAGCTTGGGGACTAGCGGCTACGAGCAGTACTTC
>TRBD1|TRBJ1-3|TRBV27|once
CASSSRGAFSGNTIYF
TGTGCCAGCAGTTCCAGGGGGGCTTTCTCTGGAAACACCATATATTTT
>-|TRBJ1-2|TRBV6-5|-
CASSQSATNYGYTF
TGTGCCAGCAGTCAAAGCGCTACTAACTATGGCTACACCTTC
>-|TRBJ2-3|TRBV5-4|-
CASSLGGPFSTDTQYF
TGTGCCAGCAGCTTGGGCGGCCCCTTTAGCACAGATACGCAGTATTTT
>TRBD2|TRBJ2-1|TRBV12-5|-
CASGLPRGGHAYNEQFF
TGTGCTAGTGGTTTGCCCCGGGGGGGACACGCCTACAATGAGCAGTTCTTC
>-|TRBJ2-1|TRBV24-1|-
CATSDLSTEQFF
TGTGCCACCAGTGATTTATCTACCGAGCAGTTCTTC
>-|TRBJ1-3|TRBV2|-
CASSEFLSLNTIYF
TGTGCCAGCAGTGAATTTTTGAGTCTGAACACCATATATTTT
>TRBD2|TRBJ2-1|TRBV19|once
CASSRTSAAYNEQFF
TGTGCCAGTAGTCGAACTAGCGCAGCCTACAATGAGCAGTTCTTC
>-|TRBJ2-7|TRBV5-1|-
CASSTPDSTLHEQYF
TGCGCCAGCAGCACCCCCGATTCGACACTACACGAGCAGTACTTC
>-|TRBJ1-1|TRBV5-1|-
CASSPGHMNTEAFF
TGCGCCAGCAGCCCGGGACATATGAACACTGAAGCTTTCTTT
>-|TRBJ2-2|TRBV19|-
CASSIPRVAGELFF
TGTGCCAGTAGTATTCCCAGGGTAGCCGGGGAGCTGTTTTTT
>TRBD2|TRBJ2-3|TRBV27|-
CASSSSGRATDTQYF
TGTGCCAGCAGTTCTAGCGGGAGAGCCACAGATACGCAGTATTTT
>TRBD1|TRBJ1-5|TRBV28|-
CASSPPGGLVQPQHF
TGTGCCAGCAGTCCCCCAGGGGGTTTGGTTCAGCCCCAGCATTTT
>TRBD1|TRBJ1-2|TRBV7-2|-
CASSLFRILQGDGYTF
TGTGCCAGCAGCTTATTTCGGATTTTACAGGGGGATGGCTACACCTTC
>-|TRBJ1-1|TRBV5-6|-
CASSRPRGMNTEAFF
TGTGCCAGCAGCCGTCCTCGAGGGATGAACACTGAAGCTTTCTTT
>TRBD1|TRBJ2-1|TRBV6-5|-
CATPWDRGRGEQFF
TGTGCCACCCCCTGGGACAGGGGCCGGGGTGAGCAGTTCTTC
>TRBD2|TRBJ2-1|TRBV6-6|once
CASSPTSGYNEQFF
TGTGCCAGCAGCCCGACTAGCGGATACAATGAGCAGTTCTTC
>-|TRBJ1-1|TRBV25-1|few
CASSLTGEAFF
TGTGCCAGCAGTTTGACAGGTGAAGCTTTCTTT
>-|TRBJ2-5|TRBV6-2/TRBV6-3|once
CASSYVGPGKETQYF
TGTGCCAGCAGTTACGTGGGGCCGGGAAAAGAGACCCAGTACTTC
>TRBD1|TRBJ2-5|TRBV7-2|once
CASSFQRGRETQYF
TGTGCCAGCAGCTTCCAAAGGGGGCGAGAGACCCAGTACTTC
>-|TRBJ1-3|TRBV10-3|-
CAISDRAAGNTIYF
TGTGCCATCAGTGACCGGGCAGCTGGAAACACCATATATTTT
>-|TRBJ2-5|TRBV3-1/TRBV3-2|few
CASTQGRQGGQETQYF
TGTGCCAGCACCCAAGGGCGGCAGGGCGGGCAAGAGACCCAGTACTTC
>-|TRBJ2-2|TRBV3-1/TRBV3-2|-
CASSQGAELFF
TGTGCCAGCAGCCAAGGCGCGGAGCTGTTTTTT
>-|TRBJ2-2|TRBV4-1|few
CASSQVGLIGTGELFF
TGCGCCAGCAGCCAAGTTGGCCTTATAGGCACCGGGGAGCTGTTTTTT
>TRBD1|TRBJ2-5|TRBV27|-
CASSLGQGAWETQYF
TGTGCCAGCAGTCTGGGACAGGGGGCTTGGGAGACCCAGTACTTC